Presented here are 30 T cell receptor beta chains from one specimen sequenced in a study of T cell responses to AZD1222 COVID-19 vaccine. The table came from immunoSEQ multiplex PCR; TCRdb's copy has only in-frame clones and leaves some out. The table shows just under 55,000 clones, with roughly 87% occurring only once. The input for sequencing was peripheral blood, taken on day 0 of AZD1222 vaccination. The receptors were sampled from an adult in good health.

The genes are TRBV24-1 and TRBJ2-2, with 7 bases aligning to TRBD2. Germline CDR1 reads KGHDR; CDR2 reads SFDVKD. V lost 5 bases, J lost 5 bases, and 7 bases stayed unmatched. CDR3 length: 15 amino acids. CDR3: CATSASGEWTGELFF. In DNA form, the CDR3 reads TGTGCCACCAGTGCAAGCGGGGAGTGGACCGGGGAGCTGTTTTTT.

This rearrangement joins TRBV6-5 to TRBJ1-5; D unresolved. Germline lookup yields CDR1 MNHEY and CDR2 SVGAGI. Trimming removed 3 bases at V and 4 bases at J, with 10 bases between. The CDR3 extends over 14 amino acids. The CDR3 nucleotides read TGTGCCAGCAGTTATCGTAGAGGGAATCAGCCCCAGCATTTT. This codes for CASSYRRGNQPQHF.

The CDR3 spells CATSRDGHYSNQPQHF. In DNA form, the CDR3 reads TGTGCCACCAGCAGAGACGGACATTATAGCAATCAGCCCCAGCATTTT. The chain links TRBV15 to TRBJ1-5; a possible D gene is TRBD1 (5 bases). V was trimmed by 0 bases and J by 0 bases, leaving 9 bases between them. Germline loops: CDR1 LNHNV, CDR2 YYDKDF (reference sequence). This CDR3 contains 16 residues.

The genes are TRBV14 and TRBJ1-2; 7 nucleotides agree with TRBD1. The trim removed 4 bases at V and 4 bases at J, leaving 12 bases unmatched. This CDR3 contains 16 residues. Per germline, CDR1 SGHDN and CDR2 FVKESK. The CDR3 region is CASSPLTGIGSYGYTF. CDR3 bases: TGTGCCAGCAGCCCCTTGACAGGGATAGGATCCTATGGCTACACCTTC.

The chain joins TRBV15 to TRBJ1-2; 7 bases are a match to TRBD1. The germline V gene has CDR1 LNHNV and CDR2 YYDKDF (reference sequence). CDR3 length: 14 residues. With 5 bases clipped from V and 4 bases from J, the junction kept 7 bases outside the gene matches. CDR3 DNA: TGTGCCACCAGCCCCATGACAGGGAGCTATGGCTACACCTTC. Translated: CATSPMTGSYGYTF.

The V gene is TRBV25-1, the J gene TRBJ1-2; D gene uncertain. Trimming removed 6 bases from V and 7 bases from J, with 6 bases in between. The CDR3 consists of 10 residues. The germline gives CDR1 MGHDK, CDR2 SYGVNS. CDR3 protein: CASSGGGYTF. The CDR3 DNA is TGTGCCAGCAGCGGAGGTGGCTACACCTTC.

The gene calls are TRBV28 and TRBJ1-4, with D possibly TRBD1 on 5 matching bases. The CDR3 is made up of 14 amino acids. Trimming removed 6 bases from V and 6 bases from J, with 14 bases in between. Germline-derived CDR1 and CDR2 are MDHEN and SYDVKM. CDR3 sequence: CASSPFLGDEKLFF. The CDR3 DNA reads as TGTGCCAGCAGCCCCTTTTTGGGGGATGAAAAACTGTTTTTT. The entire variable domain, with the rest obtained from reference TRBV28 and TRBJ1-4, is as follows: DVKVTQSSRYLVKRTGEKVFLECVQDMDHENMFWYRQDPGLGLRLIYFSYDVKMKEKGDIPEGYSVSREKKERFSLILESASTNQTSMYLCASSPFLGDEKLFFGSGTQLSVL.

The V call is TRBV30, the J call TRBJ2-2; no reliable D call. Germline CDR1 GTSNPN, CDR2 SVGIG (reference sequence). This CDR3 has 12 residues. The V and J ends lost 4 bases and 5 bases respectively, with 8 bases between them. The CDR3 sequence is CAWKWTTGELFF. CDR3 sequence (DNA): TGTGCCTGGAAGTGGACGACCGGGGAGCTGTTTTTT. Supplemented by reference TRBV30 and TRBJ2-2, the full variable domain reads SQTIHQWPATLVQPVGSPLSLECTVEGTSNPNLYWYRQAAGRGLQLLFYSVGIGQISSEVPQNLSASRPQDRQFILSSKKLLLSDSGFYLCAWKWTTGELFFGEGSRLTVL.

This rearrangement joins TRBV5-4 to TRBJ2-7; TRBD1 might be the D (6 bases). Germline lookup yields CDR1 SGHNT and CDR2 YYREEE (reference sequence). With 5 bases removed from V and 5 bases from J, the gap between germline ends came to 17 bases. The CDR3 totals 14 residues. CDR3 in amino acids: CASRVYGGGDEQYF. DNA of the CDR3: TGTGCCAGCAGGGTATACGGTGGGGGCGACGAGCAGTACTTC.

The DNA of the CDR3 is TGTGCCAGCAGCCTTGTGACAGGCTATAGCAATCAGCCCCAGCATTTT. Amino acids: CASSLVTGYSNQPQHF. The gene calls are TRBV7-2 and TRBJ1-5; tentative D call: TRBD1 (6 bases). Germline assignment: CDR1 SGHTA and CDR2 FQGNSA. With 5 bases removed from V and 0 bases from J, the gap between germline ends came to 14 bases. The CDR3 sequence is 16 residues long.

This chain links TRBV15 with TRBJ2-2, with a possible D match to TRBD2 (5 bases). CDR1 and CDR2 (germline): LNHNV, YYDKDF (reference sequence). V was trimmed by 3 bases and J by 1 base, leaving 9 bases between them. The CDR3 runs 15 residues. The CDR3: CATSSSRENTGELFF. In DNA, the CDR3 is TGTGCCACCAGCAGTTCCCGGGAGAACACCGGGGAGCTGTTTTTT.

This rearrangement joins TRBV11-2 to TRBJ1-6; perhaps TRBD1 as D (5 bases). Germline assignment: CDR1 SGHAT and CDR2 FQNNGV. This CDR3 is 14 amino acids long. Trimming shortened V by 5 bases and J by 10 bases, and 15 bases separated the two germline ends. CDR3 amino acids: CASSPGTQPSPLHF. The DNA of the CDR3 is TGTGCCAGCAGCCCCGGGACCCAACCATCACCCCTCCACTTT.

This clone was seen once. The V and J genes are TRBV6-6 and TRBJ1-1; possibly TRBD1 for D (5 bases). This CDR3 is built from 15 residues. Deletions cut 6 bases from V and 1 base from J, with 15 bases between. From germline, CDR1 is MNHNY and CDR2 SVGAGI (reference sequence). CDR3 in amino acids: CASSRLGGTNTEAFF. CDR3 in DNA: TGTGCCAGCAGCCGCCTTGGGGGGACGAACACTGAAGCTTTCTTT.

CDR3 protein: CATSLPPDRGSSGNTIYF. The CDR3 DNA reads as TGTGCCACCAGTCTCCCCCCGGACAGGGGATCCTCTGGAAACACCATATATTTT. This chain links TRBV24-1 with TRBJ1-3; 9 bases align to TRBD1. The V gene's germline CDR1 is KGHDR and CDR2 SFDVKD. The CDR3 sequence is 18 residues long. V trimming: 6 bases; J trimming: 0 bases; junction bases outside the gene matches: 11.

J is TRBJ1-1 and V is TRBV3-1 (or the pseudogene TRBV3-2); no clear D gene. CDR1 is LGHDT, CDR2 YNNKEL, per germline (reference sequence). The V end lost 2 bases, the J end lost 1 base, and 8 bases lay between the germline ends. The CDR3 is 14 residues long. CDR3 bases: TGTGCCAGCAGCCAACCCGGACGGAACACTGAAGCTTTCTTT. Protein: CASSQPGRNTEAFF.

The CDR3 sequence is CASSQVFNEQYF. The CDR3, as DNA: TGTGCCAGCAGCCAAGTCTTCAACGAGCAGTACTTC. The chain links TRBV14 to TRBJ2-7; D is unclear. The CDR3 has 12 residues. V lost 1 base, J lost 5 bases, and 6 bases lay in between. CDR1 SGHDN and CDR2 FVKESK come from the germline V gene.

The chain joins TRBV19 to TRBJ2-3; 9 bases agree with TRBD2. This CDR3 spans 16 amino acids. J was trimmed by 4 bases and V by 4 bases; bases with no gene match: 9. The V gene's germline CDR1 is LNHDA and CDR2 SQIVND (reference sequence). CDR3 nucleotides: TGTGCCAGTAGTAGGGGTTTCCTAGCGGGGCCAGATACGCAGTATTTT. It codes for CASSRGFLAGPDTQYF.

The chain links TRBV5-4 to TRBJ2-3; a weak D match, TRBD2 (5 bases). Germline-derived CDR1 and CDR2 are SGHNT and YYREEE (reference sequence). V was pared by 1 base and J by 1 base, with 7 bases between. The CDR3 contains 14 residues. The CDR3 nucleotides are TGTGCCAGCAGCTTGAGTAGCGGCACAGATACGCAGTATTTT. Protein product: CASSLSSGTDTQYF.

V and J are TRBV7-8 and TRBJ1-5; D gene ambiguous. Between the trimmed V and J ends, which lost 2 bases and 0 bases, there was a span of 11 bases. The CDR3 extends over 16 amino acids. Per the germline V gene, CDR1 is SGHVS and CDR2 is FQNEAQ. DNA of the CDR3: TGTGCCAGCAGCTTAAACCGGGTTGATAGCAATCAGCCCCAGCATTTT. Translating it yields CASSLNRVDSNQPQHF. Drawing the rest from reference TRBV7-8 and TRBJ1-5, the complete variable domain is GAGVSQSPRYKVAKRGQDVALRCDPISGHVSLFWYQQALGQGPEFLTYFQNEAQLDKSGLPSDRFFAERPEGSVSTLKIQRTQQEDSAVYLCASSLNRVDSNQPQHFGDGTRLSIL.

The chain is built from TRBV7-9 and TRBJ2-3; D is undetermined. CDR3 length: 15 amino acids. The V gene lost 0 bases and the J gene lost 1 base, with 8 bases spanning the gap. From germline, CDR1 is SEHNR and CDR2 FQNEAQ (reference sequence). The CDR3 region is CASSLAGSRTDTQYF. DNA of the CDR3: TGTGCCAGCAGCTTAGCAGGTTCGCGCACAGATACGCAGTATTTT.

The chain uses TRBV6-5 and TRBJ1-5; 7 bases are a match to TRBD1. The CDR3 runs 11 residues. The V segment lost 10 bases and the J segment 16 bases; nucleotides outside the gene matches: 13. Germline CDR1 is MNHEY and CDR2 is SVGAGI. The CDR3 reads CATSSGGQPHF. The CDR3 nucleotides are TGTGCCACCTCCTCGGGGGGACAGCCACATTTT.

V gene TRBV6-5 combines with J gene TRBJ1-2, with 9 bases lining up with TRBD1. The ends lost 7 bases at V and 8 bases at J; junction bases unmatched: 11. The CDR3 is made up of 14 amino acids. Germline CDR1 and CDR2: MNHEY and SVGAGI. The CDR3 region is CASTFPGTGLGYTF. In DNA, the CDR3 is TGTGCCAGCACTTTTCCCGGGACAGGGCTCGGCTACACCTTC.

The genes are TRBV19 and TRBJ2-7; maybe TRBD1 (5 bases). Germline CDR1 and CDR2: LNHDA and SQIVND (reference sequence). The ends were cut back, 3 bases at V and 6 bases at J, with 21 bases in the middle. The CDR3 has 16 amino acids. CDR3: CASSIGRTPELAEQYF. In DNA form, the CDR3 reads TGTGCCAGTAGTATTGGTCGGACACCGGAGTTGGCCGAGCAGTACTTC.

The chain combines TRBV6-5 with TRBJ1-5; D not resolved. Trimming shortened V by 3 bases and J by 0 bases, and 12 bases separated the two germline ends. Germline CDR1 MNHEY, CDR2 SVGAGI. This CDR3 is built from 16 residues. In nucleotides, the CDR3 is TGTGCCAGCAGTTATAGACCCCTGGATAGCAATCAGCCCCAGCATTTT. Translated: CASSYRPLDSNQPQHF.

The V gene is TRBV6-5, the J gene TRBJ1-2; 11 nucleotides line up with TRBD1. From germline, CDR1 is MNHEY and CDR2 SVGAGI. The J segment lost 7 bases and the V segment lost 2 bases, leaving 0 bases of the junction unmatched. The CDR3 contains 13 residues. The CDR3 coding sequence is TGTGCCAGCAGTTACGGGACAGGGGGTGGCTACACCTTC. It yields the protein CASSYGTGGGYTF.

This chain uses TRBV6-1 with TRBJ2-5; D is unresolved. This CDR3 has 12 residues. The germline V and J ends were trimmed by 1 base and 5 bases, with 5 bases remaining between them. The germline V gene has CDR1 MNHNS and CDR2 SASEGT. In DNA, the CDR3 is TGTGCCAGCAGTGAAGGTTTGGAGACCCAGTACTTC. Amino acids: CASSEGLETQYF.

This clone was recorded only once. The chain uses TRBV24-1 and TRBJ2-6, with D maybe TRBD1 (6 bases). Trimming left V 4 bases short and J 0 bases short, with 18 bases between. CDR3 length equals 19 residues. Germline CDR1 KGHDR, CDR2 SFDVKD. The CDR3 region is CATSDKTGILHSGANVLTF. In nucleotides, the CDR3 is TGTGCCACCAGTGACAAGACAGGTATCCTCCACTCTGGGGCCAACGTCCTGACTTTC.

V and J are TRBV6-5 and TRBJ1-5; D is perhaps TRBD1 (5 bases). CDR3 length: 13 residues. Germline V CDR1 and CDR2: MNHEY, SVGAGI. V was clipped by 7 bases and J by 4 bases, with 11 bases between them. The CDR3, as DNA: TGTGCCAGCAAGGACAATCTAAATCAGCCCCAGCATTTT. Its protein product is CASKDNLNQPQHF.

The chain is built from TRBV7-2 and TRBJ1-2; the D gene is possibly TRBD1 (5 bases). From germline, CDR1 is SGHTA and CDR2 FQGNSA. This CDR3 has 14 residues. The germline V and J ends were trimmed by 1 base and 3 bases, with 9 bases remaining between them. The CDR3 DNA sequence: TGTGCCAGCAGCTTAGACGGGGGTGACTATGGCTACACCTTC. As protein: CASSLDGGDYGYTF.

The chain joins TRBV5-6 to TRBJ2-5; a possible D gene is TRBD1 (6 bases). This CDR3 is 14 amino acids long. V lost 4 bases and J lost 6, with 16 bases in between. Per the germline V gene, CDR1 is SGHDT and CDR2 is YYEEEE. The CDR3 reads CASSHAGGRKTQYF. DNA of the CDR3: TGTGCCAGCAGCCACGCTGGGGGCAGGAAGACCCAGTACTTC.